The next 22 T cell receptor beta chains were all read from a single sample in a study of T-cell reconstitution after alpha-beta-depleted transplantation in children. Preparation of the TCRbeta library involved a method that used unique molecular identifiers. TCRdb called the PCR reads again in MiXCR, with one record for every CDR3 protein. The sample contains about 1,000,000 distinct CDR3 sequences, about 30% of which appear only once. The sample here was PBMCs, mostly from graft donor cells, taken 360 days after TCRalphabeta/CD19-depleted stem cell transplant. The receptors derive from a boy in the first two years of life who had a stem cell transplant for SCID, so the T cells may come from the graft donor.

The rearrangement links TRBV7-6 to TRBJ2-1, with 9 bases lining up with TRBD2. The CDR3 spans 16 residues. Per germline, CDR1 SGHVS and CDR2 FNYEAQ. J gave up 7 bases and V 0 bases, and 7 bases lay outside the gene matches. CDR3: CASSLARAGGGNEQFF. The CDR3 region has the DNA TGTGCCAGCAGCTTAGCGCGAGCGGGGGGTGGGAATGAGCAGTTCTTC.

This clonotype has a handful of counts. This chain links TRBV12-3 or TRBV12-4 with TRBJ2-1, with 7 bases aligning to TRBD2. The CDR3 runs to 15 residues. After removal of 3 bases from V and 4 bases from J, the junction contained 6 bases not matched to a gene. CDR3 in DNA: TGTGCCAGCAGTTTGACCGGGACTAATTACAATGAGCAGTTCTTC. This sequence encodes CASSLTGTNYNEQFF.

The chain employs TRBV7-8 and TRBJ1-6; 7 positions agree with TRBD1. The CDR3 sequence is 16 residues long. CDR1 is SGHVS and CDR2 is FQNEAQ in the germline V gene. V was pared by 4 bases and J by 7 bases, with 10 bases of the junction left unmatched. This chain's CDR3 is CASSSWGQPPNSPLHF. The CDR3 bases are TGTGCCAGCAGCTCCTGGGGACAGCCCCCAAATTCACCCCTCCACTTT.

J is TRBJ1-5 and V is TRBV29-1; possible D gene TRBD1, 5 bases. From germline, CDR1 is SQVTM and CDR2 ANQGSEA. The CDR3 runs to 13 residues. V was cut by 4 bases and J by 3 bases, with 10 bases left in between. The CDR3 DNA is TGCAGCGTTGGAGGGGAAAACAATCAGCCCCAGCATTTT. It translates to CSVGGENNQPQHF.

The V and J genes are TRBV5-1 and TRBJ2-5; 11 nucleotides align to TRBD2. The ends lost 3 bases at V and 4 bases at J; junction bases unmatched: 5. CDR1 and CDR2 (germline): SGHRS, YFSETQ. There are 15 residues in the CDR3. This CDR3 is CASSSTSGAAETQYF. Here the CDR3 DNA reads TGCGCCAGCAGCTCGACTAGCGGGGCAGCAGAGACCCAGTACTTC.

This clonotype was seen only a few times. V gene TRBV6-5 combines with J gene TRBJ2-6; D remains unclear. V was cut by 4 bases and J by 1 base, with 8 bases left in between. Looked up from germline, CDR1 is MNHEY and CDR2 is SVGAGI. The CDR3 runs to 15 residues. CDR3 residues: CASSSTRSGANVLTF. The DNA of the CDR3 is TGTGCCAGCAGTTCAACACGGTCTGGGGCCAACGTCCTGACTTTC.

This clonotype has just a few counts. The J gene is TRBJ2-2, the V gene TRBV7-9; D is unresolved. The CDR3 is made up of 15 amino acids. The germline V and J ends were trimmed by 7 bases and 4 bases, with 16 bases remaining between them. Germline lookup yields CDR1 SEHNR and CDR2 FQNEAQ (reference sequence). This chain's CDR3 is CASIRTIVPTGELFF. The CDR3 nucleotides are TGTGCCAGCATCCGGACCATCGTACCCACCGGGGAGCTGTTTTTT.

This clonotype has just one count. The J gene is TRBJ2-3, the V gene TRBV28, with 14 positions matching TRBD2. This CDR3 is built from 20 residues. V lost 6 bases and J lost 3; bases outside the gene matches: 17. Germline V lookup: CDR1 MDHEN, CDR2 SYDVKM. This chain's CDR3 is CASSPYPGLAGVGETDTQYF. The CDR3, as DNA: TGTGCCAGCAGCCCATACCCGGGACTAGCGGGGGTCGGTGAGACAGATACGCAGTATTTT.

This clonotype was detected a few times. The rearrangement uses TRBV25-1 and TRBJ2-7, with TRBD1 matching 8 bases. The CDR3 has 12 amino acids. CDR1 and CDR2 from the germline V gene are MGHDK and SYGVNS. After removal of 5 bases from V and 10 bases from J, the junction contained 7 bases not matched to a gene. The CDR3 is CASSKGTGGQYF. In nucleotides, the CDR3 is TGTGCCAGCAGTAAGGGGACAGGCGGACAGTACTTC.

The J gene is TRBJ2-2, the V gene TRBV6-2 or TRBV6-3, with 12 nucleotides matching TRBD1. V gave up 2 bases and J gave up 0 bases; unmatched junction bases: 1. The CDR3 extends over 17 amino acids. Germline V CDR1 and CDR2: MNHEY, SVGEGT. The CDR3 nucleotides are TGTGCCAGCAGTTACAGGGACAGGGGGCCGAACACCGGGGAGCTGTTTTTT. As protein: CASSYRDRGPNTGELFF.

This rearrangement joins TRBV7-2 to TRBJ2-7, with TRBD1 identical over 8 bases. Unmatched junction bases numbered 11, after V lost 4 bases and J lost 0 bases. CDR3 size: 17 residues. Germline assignment: CDR1 SGHTA and CDR2 FQGNSA. The DNA for the CDR3 is TGTGCCAGCAGCTCGTCCGGGACAGGACCAAGCTCCTACGAGCAGTACTTC. This encodes CASSSSGTGPSSYEQYF.

The V call is TRBV20-1, the J call TRBJ2-5, with D possibly TRBD2 on 7 matching bases. The CDR3 extends over 17 amino acids. V dropped 0 bases and J dropped 4 bases, with 21 bases sitting between them. Per the germline V gene, CDR1 is DFQATT and CDR2 is SNEGSKA (reference sequence). The CDR3 loop is CSARDQEWRGGRETQYF. The DNA for the CDR3 is TGCAGTGCTAGAGATCAGGAGTGGAGGGGGGGGCGAGAGACCCAGTACTTC.

This clonotype was observed a few times. The rearrangement uses TRBV7-2 and TRBJ1-1; no firm D call. The V end lost 0 bases, the J end lost 0 bases, and 11 bases lay between the germline ends. The CDR3 sequence is 16 residues long. Germline V CDR1 and CDR2: SGHTA, FQGNSA. CDR3 sequence reads: CASSLASQVMNTEAFF. As DNA, the CDR3 is TGTGCCAGCAGCTTAGCGAGCCAGGTCATGAACACTGAAGCTTTCTTT.

This chain joins TRBV27 and TRBJ2-5; the match to TRBD2 covers 11 bases. CDR1 and CDR2 from the germline V gene are MNHEY and SMNVEV (reference sequence). CDR3 length: 15 amino acids. The V and J ends lost 4 bases and 5 bases, in that order; junction bases with no gene match: 6. CDR3 bases: TGTGCCAGCAGTTGGGGTAGCGGGGGGGCCGAGACCCAGTACTTC. This gives the protein CASSWGSGGAETQYF.

In its sample, this clonotype was seen a few times. The chain uses TRBV12-3 or TRBV12-4 and TRBJ1-1, with TRBD1 as a possible D gene (6 bases). V shed 6 bases and J shed 1 base, with 12 bases lying between them. The CDR3 is made up of 14 amino acids. Here the CDR3 reads CASSTSGANTEAFF. In DNA form, the CDR3 reads TGTGCCAGCAGCACCTCGGGGGCGAACACTGAAGCTTTCTTT.

This clonotype was counted only a few times. This chain uses TRBV12-3 or TRBV12-4 with TRBJ1-2; 7 nucleotides line up with TRBD1. The CDR3 covers 15 residues. Trimming at V came to 3 bases and at J to 1 base, leaving 5 bases not matched to a gene. The CDR3 DNA reads TGTGCCAGCAGTTTTGCAGGGGGATTTAACTATGGCTACACCTTC. This codes for CASSFAGGFNYGYTF.

The V and J genes are TRBV12-3 or TRBV12-4 and TRBJ1-1, with D perhaps TRBD1 (5 bases). The CDR3 has 16 amino acids. Between the trimmed V and J ends, which lost 6 bases and 11 bases, there was a span of 28 bases. This CDR3 reads CASSRGSAGTIRMAFF. In nucleotides, the CDR3 is TGTGCCAGCAGCCGGGGGTCTGCCGGGACCATCCGCATGGCTTTCTTT.

The chain's CDR3 is CAWKRTLLGNEQFF. CDR3 sequence (DNA): TGTGCCTGGAAACGGACGCTTTTGGGAAATGAGCAGTTCTTC. The rearrangement uses TRBV30 and TRBJ2-1, with D uncertain. The length of the CDR3 is 14 residues. Trimming removed 4 bases from V and 7 bases from J, with 17 bases in between. The germline V gene has CDR1 GTSNPN and CDR2 SVGIG (reference sequence).

The chain recombines TRBV7-3 with TRBJ2-1, with D possibly being TRBD1 (5 bases). The V gene's germline CDR1 is SGHTA and CDR2 FQGTGA. CDR3 length: 13 residues. Deletions cut 6 bases from V and 5 bases from J, with 11 bases between. In nucleotides, the CDR3 is TGTGCCAGCAGTAAGGGCAGGGACAATGAGCAGTTCTTC. Protein: CASSKGRDNEQFF.

The chain recombines TRBV12-3 or TRBV12-4 with TRBJ2-7, with no clear D. Trimming shortened V by 2 bases and J by 6 bases, and 14 bases separated the two germline ends. This CDR3 region has 14 residues. This CDR3 reads CASSLLGIQGEQYF. CDR3 sequence (DNA): TGTGCCAGCAGTTTACTGGGTATTCAAGGCGAGCAGTACTTC.

The rearrangement links TRBV27 to TRBJ1-1; no reliable D call. Per the germline V gene, CDR1 is MNHEY and CDR2 is SMNVEV (reference sequence). CDR3 size: 13 residues. V was trimmed by 1 base and J by 7 bases, leaving 10 bases between them. The CDR3 DNA follows: TGTGCCAGCAGTTTATGGAGCTGGGGTGAAGCTTTCTTT. Translating it yields CASSLWSWGEAFF.

The V and J genes are TRBV6-6 and TRBJ1-4; no firm D call. The ends were cut back, 0 bases at V and 8 bases at J, with 7 bases in the middle. CDR1 is MNHNY, CDR2 SVGAGI, per germline (reference sequence). This CDR3 has 13 amino acids. CDR3 sequence reads: CASSYSGREKLFF. For the CDR3, the DNA is TGTGCCAGCAGTTACTCGGGCCGGGAAAAACTGTTTTTT.